The 5 T cell receptor beta chains given below trace back to one sample, sequenced in a study of T cells in Graves' hyperthyroidism and ophthalmopathy. What was amplified from RNA transcripts were TCR beta CDR3 regions. HTBI primers were the set used in a first-round RT-PCR of the TCR CDR3. TCRdb re-called the multiplex PCR reads through MiXCR, storing one row per CDR3 protein. The sample gives 550,000 to 600,000 distinct CDR3 sequences, more than 13% of which show up once; 6.5% to 9% is in the top ten. The sequenced sample was blood. These receptors were obtained from a woman under 30 with Graves' ophthalmopathy.

This clonotype was seen at least ten times. This rearrangement joins TRBV5-1 to TRBJ2-1; D is possibly TRBD1 or TRBD2 (5 bases each). Germline V lookup: CDR1 SGHRS, CDR2 YFSETQ. Trimming stripped 5 bases from V and 0 bases from J, with 9 bases between. There are 14 residues in the CDR3. In DNA, the CDR3 is TGCGCCAGCAGGGGGACGAACTCCTACAATGAGCAGTTCTTC. It specifies CASRGTNSYNEQFF.

This clonotype has at least ten counts. The V call is TRBV9, the J call TRBJ1-1, with 8 bases that match TRBD1. V trimming: 0 bases; J trimming: 0 bases; junction bases outside the gene matches: 7. Germline CDR1 is SGDLS and CDR2 is YYNGEE. The CDR3 has 17 residues. The CDR3 coding sequence is TGTGCCAGCAGCGTAGGGGTCGAGACAGGGGTGAACACTGAAGCTTTCTTT. Protein sequence: CASSVGVETGVNTEAFF.

This clonotype was found many times. This chain uses TRBV5-1 with TRBJ2-5; the match to TRBD1 covers 8 bases. The length of the CDR3 is 14 residues. The germline V gene encodes CDR1 SGHRS and CDR2 YFSETQ. Germline trimming cut 4 bases from V and 5 bases from J; bases unmatched to any gene: 7. The CDR3 coding sequence is TGCGCCAGCAGCCAAACAGGGGGGCCGGAGACCCAGTACTTC. Residues: CASSQTGGPETQYF.

This clonotype has a count of ten or more. This chain joins TRBV13 and TRBJ2-3; no reliable D call. Trimming took off 8 bases at V and 0 bases at J, with 9 bases between the two ends. Germline V gene data show CDR1 as PRHDT and CDR2 as FYEKMQ (reference sequence). The CDR3 is 13 residues long. The CDR3 region has the DNA TGTGCCAGCCTCCCCTCCAGCACAGATACGCAGTATTTT. As protein: CASLPSSTDTQYF. Full variable domain (rest looked up from reference TRBV13 and TRBJ2-3): AAGVIQSPRHLIKEKRETATLKCYPIPRHDTVYWYQQGPGQDPQFLISFYEKMQSDKGSIPDRFSAQQFSDYHSELNMSSLELGDSALYFCASLPSSTDTQYFGPGTRLTVL.

The chain combines TRBV19 with TRBJ1-2; 8 nucleotides align to TRBD1. The trim removed 3 bases at V and 3 bases at J, leaving 9 bases unmatched. CDR1 and CDR2 from the germline V gene are LNHDA and SQIVND (reference sequence). The CDR3 totals 16 residues. The CDR3 nucleotides are TGTGCCAGTAGTATCAGGACAGGGTTTGGAGACTATGGCTACACCTTC. Translated, it gives CASSIRTGFGDYGYTF. The full variable domain, rest sourced from reference TRBV19 and TRBJ1-2, is DGGITQSPKYLFRKEGQNVTLSCEQNLNHDAMYWYRQDPGQGLRLIYYSQIVNDFQKGDIAEGYSVSREKKESFPLTVTSAQKNPTAFYLCASSIRTGFGDYGYTFGSGTRLTVV.